This is a list of T cell receptor beta chains from one sample in a study of blood T cells in healthy people across ages. TCRdb itself ran the 5' RACE reads through MiXCR, one entry per CDR3 protein. The sample contains about 2 million distinct CDR3 sequences, about 50% of which appear only once. Sequenced material: blood. The receptors shown here come from a middle-aged woman in good health. Each CDR3 is given with its conserved first and last residue. A D gene is named only where the DNA matches it firmly. Not all rows give a size; the values are once, few, many and, for expanded clones, a class.

j_call | v_call | d_call | clone_size | cdr3_aa | cdr3_nt
TRBJ2-1 | TRBV29-1 | - | - | CSVTKGGETQFF | TGCAGCGTCACGAAGGGTGGAGAGACCCAGTTCTTC
TRBJ1-5 | TRBV28 | - | - | CASTPWRQESSNQPQHF | TGTGCCAGCACCCCTTGGAGACAGGAGTCGAGCAATCAGCCCCAGCATTTT
TRBJ2-7 | TRBV10-3 | - | many | CAISDKSYEQYF | TGTGCCATCAGTGACAAATCCTACGAGCAGTACTTC
TRBJ2-5 | TRBV20-1 | TRBD2 | - | CSALRLAGGRETQYF | TGCAGTGCCCTCAGACTAGCGGGGGGAAGGGAGACCCAGTACTTC
TRBJ2-5 | TRBV10-3 | - | - | CAISDRGASEQTQYF | TGTGCCATCAGTGACCGGGGGGCCTCGGAGCAGACCCAGTACTTC
TRBJ2-1 | TRBV28 | - | - | CASKGGVQAPEQFF | TGTGCCAGCAAGGGGGGAGTACAGGCCCCTGAGCAGTTCTTC
TRBJ2-1 | TRBV5-5 | - | few | CASSPDRGGEQFF | TGTGCCAGCAGCCCGGATAGGGGCGGCGAGCAGTTCTTC
TRBJ2-7 | TRBV5-1 | - | - | CASGQRRATYEQYF | TGCGCCAGCGGCCAAAGGAGGGCTACCTACGAGCAGTACTTC
TRBJ2-1 | TRBV2 | TRBD1 | - | CASTWDSRIGEQFF | TGTGCCAGCACCTGGGACAGTAGGATCGGTGAGCAGTTCTTC
TRBJ2-1 | TRBV29-1 | TRBD2 | few | CSVDGGGAGDEQFF | TGCAGCGTTGACGGCGGGGGGGCCGGCGATGAGCAGTTCTTC
TRBJ2-3 | TRBV6-2/TRBV6-3 | - | few | CASSWAEPDTQYF | TGTGCCAGCAGTTGGGCCGAGCCAGATACGCAGTATTTT
TRBJ2-3 | TRBV6-2/TRBV6-3 | TRBD2 | - | CASSYLRGRGGLTFADTQYF | TGTGCCAGCAGTTACCTGCGGGGACGGGGGGGGCTTACCTTCGCAGATACGCAGTATTTT
TRBJ1-2 | TRBV6-6 | TRBD1 | few | CASSYPRDSLYGYTF | TGTGCCAGCAGTTACCCCAGGGACAGCCTCTATGGCTACACCTTC
TRBJ2-1 | TRBV29-1 | TRBD2 | - | CSVEEGGGDEQFF | TGCAGCGTTGAAGAGGGGGGGGGGGATGAACAGTTCTTC
TRBJ2-3 | TRBV2 | TRBD1 | - | CASTGQGDTQYF | TGTGCCAGCACTGGACAGGGGGATACGCAGTATTTT
TRBJ2-3 | TRBV7-3 | - | few | CASSLRSEPLLGDTQYF | TGTGCCAGCAGCTTAAGATCGGAACCGCTTCTCGGGGATACGCAGTATTTT
TRBJ1-2 | TRBV27 | TRBD1 | - | CASSTPGTGIYGYTF | TGTGCCAGCAGCACTCCCGGGACAGGGATCTATGGCTACACCTTC
TRBJ2-1 | TRBV20-1 | TRBD2 | - | CSARTSGAYRNEQFF | TGCAGTGCTAGAACTAGCGGGGCCTATAGGAATGAGCAGTTCTTC
TRBJ2-7 | TRBV12-3/TRBV12-4 | TRBD1 | few | CASRPTGVGSYEQYF | TGTGCCAGCAGACCGACAGGGGTCGGCTCCTACGAGCAGTACTTC
TRBJ1-2 | TRBV28 | - | - | CASSFPQGQSYGYTF | TGTGCCAGCAGTTTCCCCCAAGGGCAGAGCTATGGCTACACCTTC
TRBJ2-7 | TRBV29-1 | - | few | CSVGGNEQYF | TGCAGCGTTGGGGGCAATGAGCAGTACTTC
TRBJ1-4 | TRBV7-2 | TRBD1 | few | CASSLGQGWANEKLFF | TGTGCCAGCAGCTTGGGACAGGGGTGGGCTAATGAAAAACTGTTTTTT
TRBJ1-2 | TRBV28 | TRBD1 | - | CASSLPGQGASYTF | TGTGCCAGCAGTTTACCAGGACAGGGGGCTAGCTACACCTTC
TRBJ1-2 | TRBV6-5 | TRBD1 | - | CASSGGQAAERSYTF | TGTGCCAGCAGTGGCGGACAGGCGGCGGAGAGAAGCTACACCTTC
TRBJ1-2 | TRBV29-1 | TRBD1 | once | CSVEGGTGAGGYTF | TGCAGCGTTGAGGGAGGGACAGGGGCGGGCGGCTACACCTTC
TRBJ2-5 | TRBV6-5 | - | - | CASGRRNGETQYF | TGTGCCAGCGGTCGCAGGAATGGAGAGACCCAGTACTTC
TRBJ2-1 | TRBV12-3/TRBV12-4 | TRBD2 | few | CASSPGLAVSYNEQFF | TGTGCCAGCAGTCCAGGACTAGCGGTCTCCTACAATGAGCAGTTCTTC
TRBJ1-2 | TRBV3-1 | TRBD1 | - | CASSQVAGQANYGYTF | TGTGCCAGCAGCCAAGTTGCTGGACAGGCTAACTATGGCTACACCTTC
TRBJ2-5 | TRBV6-2/TRBV6-3 | - | few | CASSYGQGGGQETQYF | TGTGCCAGCAGTTACGGACAGGGAGGGGGCCAAGAGACCCAGTACTTC
TRBJ2-5 | TRBV12-3/TRBV12-4 | TRBD2 | few | CASNLAGGHGETQYF | TGTGCCAGCAACTTAGCGGGGGGGCATGGGGAGACCCAGTACTTC
TRBJ2-1 | TRBV28 | TRBD1 | - | CASRDRPDEQFF | TGTGCCAGCAGGGACAGGCCTGATGAGCAGTTCTTC
TRBJ2-3 | TRBV7-2 | - | - | CASSRTSGGAPTSTDTQYF | TGTGCCAGCAGCAGAACTAGTGGGGGGGCACCTACTAGCACAGATACGCAGTATTTT
TRBJ1-4 | TRBV16 | - | - | CASSQSFALATNEKLFF | TGTGCCAGCAGCCAATCTTTCGCACTTGCAACTAATGAAAAACTGTTTTTT
TRBJ2-1 | TRBV29-1 | - | once | CSAMTGWGSYNEQFF | TGCAGCGCCATGACCGGGTGGGGCTCCTACAATGAGCAGTTCTTC
TRBJ1-2 | TRBV2 | - | - | CASSPQAQRSYGYTF | TGTGCCAGCAGTCCACAGGCCCAGAGGAGCTATGGCTACACCTTC
TRBJ2-5 | TRBV5-1 | TRBD2 | - | CASSLRAGDYNEQYF | TGCGCCAGCAGCTTGAGAGCGGGGGACTACAATGAGCAGTACTTC
TRBJ2-6 | TRBV7-2 | TRBD1 | few | CASRDTGAGANVLTF | TGTGCCAGCAGAGATACAGGGGCTGGGGCCAACGTCCTGACTTTC
TRBJ2-7 | TRBV5-6 | - | - | CASSPGKNSYEQYF | TGTGCCAGCAGCCCGGGAAAAAACTCCTACGAGCAGTACTTC
TRBJ2-7 | TRBV29-1 | - | - | CSGLYGRMGEQYF | TGCAGCGGGCTATACGGCAGGATGGGAGAGCAGTACTTC
TRBJ1-4 | TRBV6-6 | - | few | CASSSSARGGNEKLFF | TGTGCCAGCAGTTCGTCCGCAAGAGGGGGAAATGAAAAACTGTTTTTT
TRBJ1-6 | TRBV27 | - | - | CASRSNQGSGSPLHF | TGTGCCAGCAGGTCAAACCAGGGAAGCGGTTCACCCCTCCACTTT
TRBJ2-3 | TRBV5-6 | - | - | CASSLPQGVLDTQYF | TGTGCCAGCAGCTTGCCACAGGGAGTGTTAGATACGCAGTATTTT
TRBJ2-1 | TRBV6-2/TRBV6-3 | - | - | CASRAGGRRDNEQFF | TGTGCCAGCCGAGCTGGGGGGCGCAGGGACAATGAGCAGTTCTTC
TRBJ2-1 | TRBV7-9 | - | - | CASSLASVDEQFF | TGTGCCAGCAGCTTAGCCTCAGTGGATGAGCAGTTCTTC
TRBJ1-2 | TRBV20-1 | - | - | CSGEGPLYGYTF | TGCAGTGGCGAGGGACCTCTCTATGGCTACACCTTC
TRBJ1-2 | TRBV12-3/TRBV12-4 | - | - | CASSLVRDKQYYGYTF | TGTGCCAGCAGTTTAGTCCGGGACAAACAATACTATGGCTACACCTTC